This T cell receptor (beta chain) was recorded in a study of blood T cell repertoires in COVID-19. Study-level information: Samples taken during acute and convalescent COVID-19 were collected in the United States, Italy and Spain. T cells, B-cell-depleted T cells, or PBMCs supplied cDNA or gDNA.

Per the authors' pipeline: Estimated nucleated cell counts came from reference gene primer amplification. Repertoires were generated with immunoSEQ multiplex PCR, while TCRdb's copy carries only in-frame clones and drops some. Clone size and the V and J calls come from that table; the DNA yielded D and trimming. Of some 210,000 clones in the sample, around four fifths were seen once. There are a few counts of this clone. The CDR3 sequence is 17 residues long. V lost 2 bases to trimming and J lost 3 bases, with 17 bases between them. The germline CDR1 and CDR2 sequences are MNHNS and SASEGT. This chain joins TRBV6-1 and TRBJ1-5, with D maybe TRBD1 (6 bases). Sequencing used peripheral blood. The clonotype was recovered from a woman between 50 and 59 years old with active or convalescent COVID-19. The CDR3 DNA sequence: TGTGCCAGCAGTGAATGGAGAACAGGGTCTGACAATCAGCCCCAGCATTTT. Translated, it gives CASSEWRTGSDNQPQHF.